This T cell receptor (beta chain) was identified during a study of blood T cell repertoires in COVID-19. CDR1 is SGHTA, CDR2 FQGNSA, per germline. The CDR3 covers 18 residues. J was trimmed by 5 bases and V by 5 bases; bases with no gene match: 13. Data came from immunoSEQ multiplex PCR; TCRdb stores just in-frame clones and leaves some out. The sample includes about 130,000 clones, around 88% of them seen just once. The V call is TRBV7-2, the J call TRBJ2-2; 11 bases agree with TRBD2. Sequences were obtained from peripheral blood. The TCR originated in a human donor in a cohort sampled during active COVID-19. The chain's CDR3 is CASSVGGGLAGFTGELFF. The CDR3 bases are TGTGCCAGCAGCGTAGGGGGAGGACTAGCGGGCTTTACCGGGGAGCTGTTTTTT.